This note documents a single T cell receptor (beta chain) sequence. What antigen it recognizes has not been identified. Base quality data are lacking; no much larger clone is found one base away. CDR1 LNHDA and CDR2 SQIVND were looked up in the germline V gene (reference sequence). V sheds 3 bases and J sheds 8 bases, leaving 11 bases between their ends. Taken from cysteine to phenylalanine, the CDR3 has 13 residues. Only the CDR3 DNA is retained, 39 bases long and in frame from the first base. The data were obtained in a study of T cell repertoires in cytomegalovirus infection (dated by TCRdb to about 2019). With respect to the entire study: Alongside well-studied HLA-B-restricted epitopes, the peptide stimulations were aimed at recently identified HLA-C-restricted CMV epitopes, whose presentation resists viral immunomodulation. Donor HLA type was relevant to the analysis, as public TCR beta signatures indicated carriage of CMV infection together with the matching HLA type.

Reads for this sample came from an Illumina HiSeq 1500. TCRdb ran its own pipeline on the public reads, namely fastp trimming at Q25 and MiXCR clone calling, and kept in-frame beta chains. For every CDR3 protein sequence, its rows merge into one entry that carries the most common genes and DNA. In this sample the table shows approximately 1,000,000 distinct CDR3 sequences, 31% of which occur a single time. 10% to 15% of the sample is taken by the ten largest. Findings and caveats that apply to the study as a whole: The ex vivo response was dominated by HLA-C-restricted CMV-specific TCR beta clonotypes, which also provided the single most frequent clonotype in two of eight donors. In both this cohort and an independent cohort of 300 to 450 donors, the cumulative frequency of public TCR beta family members distinguished carriers of CMV infection plus the relevant HLA type.

The treatment or condition label here, explained by the study, means: in vitro stimulation with specific CMV peptide epitopes to enrich CMV-specific T cells. This clonotype originated in a human donor in good health (CMV status not recorded). Some clones in this sample may be carry-over from other donors' samples. The chain links TRBV19 with TRBJ1-5; the D gene is possibly TRBD1, with 5 bases matching. Source: cultured CD8+ T cells from PBMCs, taken from culture after CMV antigen stimulation. The CDR3 reads as follows: CASSMNGGEPQHF. The bases read TGTGCCAGTAGTATGAACGGGGGGGAGCCCCAGCATTTT.